This is a list of T cell receptor beta chains from one sample in a study of vaccination and CD4 T cells after COVID-19. A single record per CDR3 protein comes from TCRdb applying MiXCR to the PCR reads. The table lists several thousand distinct CDR3 sequences, 55% to 70% of them singletons. The antigens for these receptors are not known. Sequenced material: cultured CD4+ T cells from blood, taken after SARS-CoV-2 vaccination. The receptors were gathered from a human donor with COVID-19. Both conserved end residues are trimmed from each CDR3. The order of the fields is V gene, J gene, CDR3 protein.

TRBV28	TRBJ1-3	ASSPGGRSGNTIY
TRBV7-6	TRBJ2-4	ASSSSSSGGGGIQY
TRBV20-1	TRBJ2-7	SARGGAMRRGFYEQY
TRBV7-9	TRBJ1-2	ASSNSPAGYT
TRBV7-9	TRBJ2-5	ASSQGISKETQY
TRBV12-5	TRBJ1-5	ASGTGTGRLPQH
TRBV6-1	TRBJ2-1	ASGTSGVFYNEQF
TRBV7-6	TRBJ1-1	ASSLFSGRGNTEAF
TRBV30	TRBJ2-3	AWSVGGTSTDTQY
TRBV27	TRBJ2-5	ASSLGTSGGIRETQY
TRBV5-4	TRBJ1-2	ASSLDTGFYGYT
TRBV6-1	TRBJ1-5	ASRPGQGIYSNQPQH
TRBV20-1	TRBJ2-5	SATSGGGRWQETQY
TRBV28	TRBJ1-2	ASSSSMGQGIGYGYT
TRBV6-1	TRBJ2-7	ASRLGQTIYEQY
TRBV6-2/TRBV6-3	TRBJ1-2	ASSYSQGGYT
TRBV4-2	TRBJ2-3	ASSQWSGATFTDTQY
TRBV20-1	TRBJ1-1	SARVRVSNTEAF
TRBV29-1	TRBJ1-5	SARDNYNQPQH
TRBV20-1	TRBJ2-1	SARDRTGIKYNEQF
TRBV7-8	TRBJ2-6	ASSSGTGASGANVLT
TRBV5-4	TRBJ1-6	ASSLGGAVRDSPLH
TRBV5-5	TRBJ2-6	ASSRQKTDSGANVLT
TRBV10-3	TRBJ2-7	AISLDRDYEQY
TRBV28	TRBJ2-3	ASSFPDRAPGTDTQY
TRBV20-1	TRBJ2-1	SASGTSGGYYNEQF
TRBV20-1	TRBJ1-5	SARDPGYQPQH
TRBV12-3/TRBV12-4	TRBJ1-3	ASSFTAGSGNTIY
TRBV6-1	TRBJ2-4	ASKRGGEDIQY
TRBV6-1	TRBJ2-1	ASSAKSEQF
TRBV19	TRBJ1-1	ASSTQGNTEAF
TRBV30	TRBJ1-5	AWSRGTGGGLANQPQH
TRBV12-5	TRBJ2-5	ASGPGQVRETQY
TRBV18	TRBJ2-2	ASSSYTGSGELF
TRBV11-3	TRBJ2-7	ASSQDGRGLAYEQY
TRBV11-3	TRBJ2-5	ASSAGSGETQY
TRBV19	TRBJ1-2	ASSSSLTGGSNGYT
TRBV21-1	TRBJ1-2	ASSKLKRVKGFGYT
TRBV6-5	TRBJ2-2	ASSYPKGQGYTGELF
TRBV15	TRBJ1-5	ATSKGRSQFPAQLPQH
TRBV2	TRBJ2-7	ASLSRTGQGEQY
TRBV28	TRBJ1-2	ASSSGTAPGYGYT
TRBV10-3	TRBJ1-6	AISGSRNSPLH
TRBV15	TRBJ1-5	ATSRGEGSSNQPQH
TRBV18	TRBJ1-5	ASSPPSGGNQPQH
TRBV7-2	TRBJ2-3	ASSGRESDTQY
TRBV20-1	TRBJ2-1	SARDPGRGGRYNEQF
TRBV12-3/TRBV12-4	TRBJ1-5	ASRRINGGSQH
TRBV2	TRBJ1-5	ASKGQGHFQPQH
TRBV27	TRBJ2-7	ASSLKGYEQY
TRBV20-1	TRBJ1-5	SATGQGDQPQH
TRBV6-1	TRBJ1-2	ASSEPRAYGYT
TRBV6-2/TRBV6-3	TRBJ2-1	ASSYFGLAGGRLF
TRBV6-4	TRBJ1-5	ASHRGQSLSNQPQH
TRBV15	TRBJ2-6	ATSTDAGTVHVLT
TRBV30	TRBJ2-3	AWSHRDNTDTQY
TRBV6-2/TRBV6-3	TRBJ2-1	ASRPPGLGLDEQF
TRBV6-1	TRBJ2-3	ASSGTGGTDTQY